This is a list of T cell receptor beta chains from one sample in a study of post-analysis software for immune sequencing data. Each CDR3 protein is one row after TCRdb ran MiXCR on the PCR reads. The sample has 350,000 to 450,000 distinct CDR3 sequences; around 37% are singletons. What was sequenced was blood. These receptors were collected from a girl aged 5-17 years with multiple sclerosis. The CDR3 runs from the conserved cysteine through the conserved F or W. A D gene is named only where the DNA matches it firmly. Some rows mark clone size as missing; the rest say once, few, many or name a class of expanded clone.

j_gene: TRBJ2-3
v_gene: TRBV20-1
d_gene: NA
abundance: NA
CDR3nt: TGCAGTGCTAGAGAGGGACTCGGCACAGATACGCAGTATTTT
CDR3aa: CSAREGLGTDTQYF

j_gene: TRBJ2-5
v_gene: TRBV20-1
d_gene: NA
abundance: NA
CDR3nt: TGCAGTGCCGGGAGAGGTCAGGGGGAAGGGACCCAGTACTTC
CDR3aa: CSAGRGQGEGTQYF

j_gene: TRBJ2-3
v_gene: TRBV7-2
d_gene: TRBD2
abundance: NA
CDR3nt: TGTGCCAGCAGCTTAGTTGTTAACTCCGGGGGGGCGCAGTATTTT
CDR3aa: CASSLVVNSGGAQYF

j_gene: TRBJ1-2
v_gene: TRBV7-2
d_gene: TRBD1
abundance: few
CDR3nt: TGTGCCAGCAGCCATCCGGGACAGATCTATGGCTACACCTTC
CDR3aa: CASSHPGQIYGYTF

j_gene: TRBJ2-7
v_gene: TRBV29-1
d_gene: TRBD2
abundance: NA
CDR3nt: TGCAGCGTTGAAGGTAGCGGGGGTGCCGAGCAGTACTTC
CDR3aa: CSVEGSGGAEQYF

j_gene: TRBJ1-1
v_gene: TRBV11-2
d_gene: NA
abundance: few
CDR3nt: TGTGCCAGCAGCTTAGAGGCAGGGCCAGCTTTCTTT
CDR3aa: CASSLEAGPAFF

j_gene: TRBJ2-5
v_gene: TRBV12-3/TRBV12-4
d_gene: NA
abundance: few
CDR3nt: TGTGCCAGCAGGTTCAGTTTGGAGACCCAGTACTTC
CDR3aa: CASRFSLETQYF

j_gene: TRBJ1-1
v_gene: TRBV4-1
d_gene: NA
abundance: NA
CDR3nt: TGCGCCAGCAGGCCCCGATTGTTAGGTCTTCGTGCTTTCTTT
CDR3aa: CASRPRLLGLRAFF

j_gene: TRBJ1-2
v_gene: TRBV29-1
d_gene: NA
abundance: NA
CDR3nt: TGCAGCGTTGATGGTCGTGCAGGGGCTAACTATGGCTACACCTTC
CDR3aa: CSVDGRAGANYGYTF

j_gene: TRBJ2-1
v_gene: TRBV11-2
d_gene: NA
abundance: many
CDR3nt: TGTGCCAGCAGCTTAGGGGGTGAGCAGTTCTTC
CDR3aa: CASSLGGEQFF

j_gene: TRBJ1-1
v_gene: TRBV5-1
d_gene: TRBD1
abundance: NA
CDR3nt: TGCGCCAGCAGATTCAACACAGGGGCCACTGAAGCTTTCTTT
CDR3aa: CASRFNTGATEAFF

j_gene: TRBJ2-7
v_gene: TRBV10-3
d_gene: NA
abundance: NA
CDR3nt: TGTGCCATCACCAGGACAGCTAGCTCCTACGAGCAGTACTTC
CDR3aa: CAITRTASSYEQYF

j_gene: TRBJ1-4
v_gene: TRBV7-2
d_gene: NA
abundance: NA
CDR3nt: TGTGCCAGCAGAACTGGGACCATGGGGGAAAAACTGTTTTTT
CDR3aa: CASRTGTMGEKLFF

j_gene: TRBJ1-1
v_gene: TRBV12-3/TRBV12-4
d_gene: NA
abundance: NA
CDR3nt: TGTGCCAGCAGTGCCGACCGATGGGGTGCTTTCTTT
CDR3aa: CASSADRWGAFF

j_gene: TRBJ2-1
v_gene: TRBV12-3/TRBV12-4
d_gene: TRBD2
abundance: few
CDR3nt: TGTGCCAGCAGCCTCTCCCCCGGGACTAGCGGGGAGCAGTTCTTC
CDR3aa: CASSLSPGTSGEQFF

j_gene: TRBJ2-7
v_gene: TRBV20-1
d_gene: NA
abundance: few
CDR3nt: TGCAGTGCAAGGGAACTGCTGGACGAGCAGTACTTC
CDR3aa: CSARELLDEQYF

j_gene: TRBJ2-7
v_gene: TRBV6-5
d_gene: NA
abundance: NA
CDR3nt: TGTGCCAGCAGTTACGGTGGTTCACCGACTATAGACTACGAGCAGTACTTC
CDR3aa: CASSYGGSPTIDYEQYF

j_gene: TRBJ2-7
v_gene: TRBV30
d_gene: TRBD1
abundance: NA
CDR3nt: TGTGCCTGGATTGGACCGGACAGGGGAGTTAACGAGCAGTACTTC
CDR3aa: CAWIGPDRGVNEQYF

j_gene: TRBJ2-3
v_gene: TRBV7-9
d_gene: TRBD2
abundance: NA
CDR3nt: TGTGCCAGCAGCTCCCTAGCGGGAGGTGGCACAGATACGCAGTATTTT
CDR3aa: CASSSLAGGGTDTQYF

j_gene: TRBJ1-5
v_gene: TRBV3-1
d_gene: NA
abundance: NA
CDR3nt: TGTGCCAGCAGCCAAGATCCGTTAGCTAATCAGCCCCAGCATTTT
CDR3aa: CASSQDPLANQPQHF

j_gene: TRBJ2-7
v_gene: TRBV3-1
d_gene: NA
abundance: few
CDR3nt: TGTGCCAGCAGTCGAAGGGTCCACGAGCAGTACTTC
CDR3aa: CASSRRVHEQYF

j_gene: TRBJ1-6
v_gene: TRBV6-5
d_gene: NA
abundance: few
CDR3nt: TGTGCCAGCAGTAGGGGGAATTCACCCCTCCACTTT
CDR3aa: CASSRGNSPLHF

j_gene: TRBJ1-4
v_gene: TRBV7-9
d_gene: NA
abundance: NA
CDR3nt: TGTGCCAGCAGCTTGTCTGGCAGTGCCTTTAATGAAAAACTGTTTTTT
CDR3aa: CASSLSGSAFNEKLFF

j_gene: TRBJ2-1
v_gene: TRBV7-2
d_gene: TRBD2
abundance: many
CDR3nt: TGTGCCAGCAGCTTAGGACTAGCGGGCAATGAGCAGTTCTTC
CDR3aa: CASSLGLAGNEQFF

j_gene: TRBJ1-1
v_gene: TRBV5-1
d_gene: NA
abundance: NA
CDR3nt: TGCGCCAGCAGCTTGGACAACGTGAACACTGAAGCTTTCTTT
CDR3aa: CASSLDNVNTEAFF

j_gene: TRBJ2-3
v_gene: TRBV12-3/TRBV12-4
d_gene: TRBD2
abundance: NA
CDR3nt: TGTGCCAGCAGTTTAGGACTAGCGGCCACAGATACGCAGTATTTT
CDR3aa: CASSLGLAATDTQYF

j_gene: TRBJ1-1
v_gene: TRBV4-1
d_gene: TRBD1
abundance: few
CDR3nt: TGCGCCAGCAGCCATGGACAGGGAGGGAGTGGCACTGAAGCTTTCTTT
CDR3aa: CASSHGQGGSGTEAFF

j_gene: TRBJ1-1
v_gene: TRBV6-6
d_gene: TRBD1
abundance: NA
CDR3nt: TGTGCCAGCAGGGTACAGGGGGCAGGGACTGAAGCTTTCTTT
CDR3aa: CASRVQGAGTEAFF

j_gene: TRBJ2-1
v_gene: TRBV20-1
d_gene: NA
abundance: few
CDR3nt: TGCAGTGCTAGAGATCCAAACAGCCACAATGAGCAGTTCTTC
CDR3aa: CSARDPNSHNEQFF

j_gene: TRBJ1-2
v_gene: TRBV12-3/TRBV12-4
d_gene: NA
abundance: few
CDR3nt: TGTGCCAGCAGTTTGGCAGGGGCGGGCGGCTACACCTTC
CDR3aa: CASSLAGAGGYTF

j_gene: TRBJ2-7
v_gene: TRBV28
d_gene: NA
abundance: few
CDR3nt: TGTGCCAGCAGTTCGGGCGGGGAAGAAACCTACGAGCAGTACTTC
CDR3aa: CASSSGGEETYEQYF

j_gene: TRBJ1-1
v_gene: TRBV6-6
d_gene: NA
abundance: NA
CDR3nt: TGTGCCAGCAGTTATGTAGGTCAGCTGAACACTGAAGCTTTCTTT
CDR3aa: CASSYVGQLNTEAFF

j_gene: TRBJ2-1
v_gene: TRBV20-1
d_gene: TRBD2
abundance: few
CDR3nt: TGCAGTGCTGTGCCCCTAAGCGGGGGGAACAATGAGCAGTTCTTC
CDR3aa: CSAVPLSGGNNEQFF

j_gene: TRBJ2-1
v_gene: TRBV6-1
d_gene: NA
abundance: NA
CDR3nt: TGTGCCAGCAGTGGCCCCGGGACCTCCTCCCCCTACAATGAGCAGTTCTTC
CDR3aa: CASSGPGTSSPYNEQFF

j_gene: TRBJ1-1
v_gene: TRBV12-3/TRBV12-4
d_gene: TRBD1
abundance: NA
CDR3nt: TGTACCAGCAGCGACATCGGACAGGGATATGAGGCTTTCTTT
CDR3aa: CTSSDIGQGYEAFF

j_gene: TRBJ1-5
v_gene: TRBV20-1
d_gene: NA
abundance: NA
CDR3nt: TGCAGTGCTAGAGATGGTAACGGACCCAATCAGCCCCAGCATTTT
CDR3aa: CSARDGNGPNQPQHF

j_gene: TRBJ2-7
v_gene: TRBV29-1
d_gene: NA
abundance: few
CDR3nt: TGCAGCGTTGCGACGGTATCCTACGAGCAGTACTTC
CDR3aa: CSVATVSYEQYF

j_gene: TRBJ2-1
v_gene: TRBV29-1
d_gene: TRBD2
abundance: many
CDR3nt: TGCAGCGTTGACAAGAAGAAGGCGGGACTAGCATATTACAATGAGCAGTTCTTC
CDR3aa: CSVDKKKAGLAYYNEQFF

j_gene: TRBJ1-6
v_gene: TRBV4-3
d_gene: NA
abundance: NA
CDR3nt: TGCGCCAGCAGCCAAGATTACGCGGGCTCCTATAATTCACCCCTCCACTTT
CDR3aa: CASSQDYAGSYNSPLHF

j_gene: TRBJ2-3
v_gene: TRBV7-6
d_gene: TRBD2
abundance: NA
CDR3nt: TGTGCCAGCAGCTTAGGTACTAGCGGGGGGGCCAGAGATACGCAGTATTTT
CDR3aa: CASSLGTSGGARDTQYF

j_gene: TRBJ2-5
v_gene: TRBV12-3/TRBV12-4
d_gene: TRBD1
abundance: few
CDR3nt: TGTGCCAGCAGTTCCCCGGACAGGGGGCGTCAAGAGACCCAGTACTTC
CDR3aa: CASSSPDRGRQETQYF

j_gene: TRBJ2-1
v_gene: TRBV6-2/TRBV6-3
d_gene: NA
abundance: few
CDR3nt: TGTGCCAGCACCCCTAATTGGGGCAATGAGCAGTTCTTC
CDR3aa: CASTPNWGNEQFF

j_gene: TRBJ2-2
v_gene: TRBV6-5
d_gene: NA
abundance: NA
CDR3nt: TGTGCCAGCAGCAATAGACCGTACACCGGGGAGCTGTTTTTT
CDR3aa: CASSNRPYTGELFF

j_gene: TRBJ1-6
v_gene: TRBV20-1
d_gene: NA
abundance: NA
CDR3nt: TGCAGTGCTAGAGAGGGGGGCAGTAATTCACCCCTCCACTTT
CDR3aa: CSAREGGSNSPLHF

j_gene: TRBJ2-1
v_gene: TRBV30
d_gene: NA
abundance: NA
CDR3nt: TGTGCCTGGAGTACCAGCAATGAGCAGTTCTTC
CDR3aa: CAWSTSNEQFF

j_gene: TRBJ1-5
v_gene: TRBV6-2/TRBV6-3
d_gene: NA
abundance: NA
CDR3nt: TGTGCCGGCAGTTCCGACCCGTATCAGCCCCAGCATTTT
CDR3aa: CAGSSDPYQPQHF

j_gene: TRBJ2-7
v_gene: TRBV10-3
d_gene: TRBD2
abundance: few
CDR3nt: TGTGCCATTTCGATAGGGACTACCTACGAGCAGTACTTC
CDR3aa: CAISIGTTYEQYF

j_gene: TRBJ2-2
v_gene: TRBV4-1
d_gene: NA
abundance: NA
CDR3nt: TGCGCCAGCAGCCAAGACCGGTTGGGTAGGACCGGGGAGCTGTTTTTT
CDR3aa: CASSQDRLGRTGELFF

j_gene: TRBJ2-5
v_gene: TRBV4-1
d_gene: NA
abundance: few
CDR3nt: TGCGCCAGCAGCCAAGTTCCGGCCTCTGGGGCAGGGGCTAAGGAGACCCAGTACTTC
CDR3aa: CASSQVPASGAGAKETQYF

j_gene: TRBJ2-7
v_gene: TRBV27
d_gene: NA
abundance: NA
CDR3nt: TGTGCCAGCGGCGGGATGCTAGGCTACGAGCAGTACTTC
CDR3aa: CASGGMLGYEQYF

j_gene: TRBJ1-1
v_gene: TRBV6-5
d_gene: TRBD1
abundance: NA
CDR3nt: TGTGCCAGCACCAGGGGGTTCGCCAACACTGAAGCTTTCTTT
CDR3aa: CASTRGFANTEAFF

j_gene: TRBJ2-1
v_gene: TRBV3-1
d_gene: NA
abundance: NA
CDR3nt: TGTGCCAGCAGCCAAGACCAAGGACGCTACAATGAGCAGTTCTTC
CDR3aa: CASSQDQGRYNEQFF

j_gene: TRBJ2-7
v_gene: TRBV4-1
d_gene: NA
abundance: many
CDR3nt: TGCGCCAGCAGCCAAGCCGGGAATGGGAACTACGAGCAGTACTTC
CDR3aa: CASSQAGNGNYEQYF

j_gene: TRBJ2-7
v_gene: TRBV20-1
d_gene: NA
abundance: NA
CDR3nt: TGCAGTGCTCCTCAGTGGGGGAACGAGCAGTACTTC
CDR3aa: CSAPQWGNEQYF

j_gene: TRBJ2-3
v_gene: TRBV12-5
d_gene: NA
abundance: NA
CDR3nt: TGTGCTAGTGGTTCTGGGAGTAGGGACACAGATACGCAGTATTTT
CDR3aa: CASGSGSRDTDTQYF

j_gene: TRBJ1-2
v_gene: TRBV12-3/TRBV12-4
d_gene: NA
abundance: few
CDR3nt: TGTGCCAGCAGTTCCTCGACGGATTATGGCTACACCTTC
CDR3aa: CASSSSTDYGYTF

j_gene: TRBJ1-5
v_gene: TRBV9
d_gene: TRBD1
abundance: NA
CDR3nt: TGTGCCAGCAGCGAGGGACAGGATAATCAGCCCCAGCATTTT
CDR3aa: CASSEGQDNQPQHF